Shown below are 13 T cell receptor beta chains from a single sample sequenced in a study of siplizumab effects on memory and regulatory T cells. Method: immunoSEQ multiplex PCR; TCRdb's copy keeps in-frame clones and lacks some. The sample gives about 56,000 clones, approximately 97% of which show up once; 1.1% is in the top ten. The specimen was naive CD8+ T cells sorted from blood. These receptor sequences come from a human donor in good health.

The chain links TRBV28 to TRBJ2-5; TRBD1 matches at 10 bases. In germline, CDR1 is MDHEN, CDR2 SYDVKM. J lost 5 bases, V lost 6 bases, and 9 bases had no gene match. This CDR3 is 15 amino acids long. CDR3: CASRMTGGVLETQYF. CDR3 sequence (DNA): TGTGCCAGCAGAATGACAGGGGGCGTTCTCGAGACCCAGTACTTC.

The V call is TRBV4-1, the J call TRBJ2-7; tentative D call: TRBD1 (6 bases). Germline V gene lookup returns CDR1 MGHRA and CDR2 YSYEKL. This CDR3 is 16 amino acids long. V dropped 4 bases and J dropped 1 base, with 17 bases sitting between them. The CDR3 bases are TGCGCCAGCAGCCGTACCGCAGGGGCAAGGTCCTACGAGCAGTACTTC. Its translation is CASSRTAGARSYEQYF.

The chain joins TRBV6-5 to TRBJ1-5; D is uncertain. Germline loops: CDR1 MNHEY, CDR2 SVGAGI. The CDR3 consists of 13 residues. V gave up 0 bases and J gave up 7 bases, with 7 bases separating them. CDR3 loop: CASSYSVGQPQHF. In DNA, the CDR3 is TGTGCCAGCAGTTACTCGGTAGGCCAGCCCCAGCATTTT.

This sequence joins TRBV7-9 and TRBJ1-1; D remains unclear. With 5 bases removed from V and 3 bases from J, the gap between germline ends came to 19 bases. Germline V CDR1 and CDR2: SEHNR, FQNEAQ (reference sequence). This CDR3 comprises 16 residues. CDR3 nucleotides: TGTGCCAGCAGCGCTAGCTTCTTCAGAAAGCACACTGAAGCTTTCTTT. It codes for CASSASFFRKHTEAFF.

The V call is TRBV4-1, the J call TRBJ2-3, with D unresolved. The germline V gene encodes CDR1 MGHRA and CDR2 YSYEKL. CDR3 length: 18 residues. Trimming cost V 1 base and J 0 bases, with 17 bases left between them. DNA for the CDR3: TGCGCCAGCAGCCAAGCTGGTGGGGTAATTTCTAGCACAGATACGCAGTATTTT. The encoded protein is CASSQAGGVISSTDTQYF.

The gene calls are TRBV27 and TRBJ1-1; no firm D call. Germline V gene sequence: CDR1 MNHEY, CDR2 SMNVEV (reference sequence). CDR3 length: 11 residues. The V and J ends lost 7 bases and 1 base respectively, with 4 bases between them. The CDR3 loop is CASKQNTEAFF. Written as DNA, the CDR3 is TGTGCCAGCAAACAGAACACTGAAGCTTTCTTT.

This clone has just one count. The chain recombines TRBV9 with TRBJ1-1; a weak D match, TRBD1 (5 bases). CDR1 is SGDLS and CDR2 is YYNGEE in the germline V gene. Deletions cut 1 base from V and 0 bases from J, with 16 bases between. This CDR3 has 17 amino acids. In DNA form, the CDR3 reads TGTGCCAGCAGCGTAAGCGGGGGAGGCGGGATGAACACTGAAGCTTTCTTT. This codes for CASSVSGGGGMNTEAFF.

V and J are TRBV19 and TRBJ2-3; D is undetermined. V was cut by 3 bases and J by 0 bases, with 4 bases left in between. This CDR3 comprises 13 residues. Germline lookup yields CDR1 LNHDA and CDR2 SQIVND (reference sequence). CDR3 residues: CASSMASTDTQYF. The DNA of the CDR3 is TGTGCCAGTAGTATGGCGAGCACAGATACGCAGTATTTT. Combining the CDR3 with reference TRBV19 and TRBJ2-3 gives the whole variable domain DGGITQSPKYLFRKEGQNVTLSCEQNLNHDAMYWYRQDPGQGLRLIYYSQIVNDFQKGDIAEGYSVSREKKESFPLTVTSAQKNPTAFYLCASSMASTDTQYFGPGTRLTVL.

The gene calls are TRBV9 and TRBJ2-3; D is uncertain. The length of the CDR3 is 12 residues. Trimming removed 3 bases from V and 6 bases from J, with 8 bases in between. Germline CDR1 reads SGDLS; CDR2 reads YYNGEE. The CDR3 region is CASSASEDTQYF. The DNA for the CDR3 is TGTGCCAGCAGCGCCTCGGAGGATACGCAGTATTTT. Drawing the rest from reference TRBV9 and TRBJ2-3, the complete variable domain is DSGVTQTPKHLITATGQRVTLRCSPRSGDLSVYWYQQSLDQGLQFLIQYYNGEERAKGNILERFSAQQFPDLHSELNLSSLELGDSALYFCASSASEDTQYFGPGTRLTVL.

The V gene is TRBV20-1, the J gene TRBJ1-1; 7 positions match TRBD1. The V gene's germline CDR1 is DFQATT and CDR2 SNEGSKA (reference sequence). The V segment lost 3 bases and the J segment 8 bases; nucleotides outside the gene matches: 3. The CDR3 runs 11 residues. CDR3 protein: CSASLQGEAFF. The CDR3 nucleotides read TGCAGTGCTAGTTTACAGGGGGAAGCTTTCTTT.

The chain links TRBV2 to TRBJ2-7, with a tentative D call TRBD2 (6 bases). The V end was cut by 0 bases, the J end by 5 bases, with 11 bases between. The CDR3 is made up of 14 amino acids. Germline V gene sequence: CDR1 SNHLY, CDR2 FYNNEI. The CDR3 DNA reads as TGTGCCAGCAGTGAAGCCTGGGGGAGGAACGAGCAGTACTTC. Translating gives CASSEAWGRNEQYF.

The chain carries TRBV14 and TRBJ2-1; TRBD1 matches 8 bases. J was trimmed by 7 bases and V by 2 bases; bases with no gene match: 1. CDR3 length: 13 amino acids. Germline CDR1 SGHDN, CDR2 FVKESK. CDR3 sequence: CASSQYRGNEQFF. The DNA of the CDR3 is TGTGCCAGCAGCCAATACAGGGGGAATGAGCAGTTCTTC.

The rearrangement joins TRBV4-2 to TRBJ2-3; D might be TRBD1 or TRBD2, each matching 5 bases. The ends were cut back, 4 bases at V and 6 bases at J, with 17 bases in the middle. The CDR3 totals 15 residues. Germline assignment: CDR1 LGHNA and CDR2 YNFKEQ. This CDR3 is CASSPQTPGTDTQYF. The CDR3 DNA reads TGTGCCAGCAGCCCACAAACCCCCGGGACCGATACGCAGTATTTT.